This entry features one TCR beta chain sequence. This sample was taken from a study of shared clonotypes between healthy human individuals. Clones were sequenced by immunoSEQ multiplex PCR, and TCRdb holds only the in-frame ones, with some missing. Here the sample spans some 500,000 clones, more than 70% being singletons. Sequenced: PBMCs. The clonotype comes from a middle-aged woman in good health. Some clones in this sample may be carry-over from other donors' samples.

CDR3 loop: CASRSWAGAYGYTF. The CDR3 coding sequence is TGTGCCAGCCGGAGTTGGGCAGGGGCGTATGGCTACACCTTC. The chain carries TRBV28 and TRBJ1-2; D may be TRBD1 (6 bases). With 8 bases removed from V and 5 bases from J, the gap between germline ends came to 18 bases. The germline V gene encodes CDR1 MDHEN and CDR2 SYDVKM. The CDR3 sequence is 14 residues long.